This TCR beta chain was sequenced during a study of control samples from healthy donors and cancer patients. TCRdb's copy holds only in-frame clones and misses some; the assay was immunoSEQ multiplex PCR. This sample carries 98,000 or so clones, over 60% of them seen once, and the ten largest clones take under 12%. The TCR sequence derives from a woman aged 25 to 39 in good health. The source material was blood.

The CDR3, as DNA: TGTGCCAGCAGTCGCCCGGGGGGGAAGCAGTTCTTC. It specifies CASSRPGGKQFF. The genes are TRBV6-2 or TRBV6-3 and TRBJ2-1, with 8 bases aligning to TRBD2. The CDR3 has 12 amino acids. After removal of 5 bases from V and 11 bases from J, the junction contained 5 bases not matched to a gene. Germline V gene lookup returns CDR1 MNHEY and CDR2 SVGEGT.